This TCR beta chain was captured by sequencing in a study of CD8 T cells in ankylosing spondylitis. Germline loops: CDR1 SGHRS, CDR2 YFSETQ. The CDR3 sequence is 14 residues long. Trimming shortened V by 2 bases and J by 5 bases, and 14 bases separated the two germline ends. MiXCR was run by TCRdb on the 5' RACE reads, yielding one entry per CDR3 protein. This sample has 240,000 or so distinct CDR3 sequences, with about 10% found just once. This clonotype was counted at least ten times. The specimen sequenced was blood, either unsorted or a sorted T cell fraction (not recorded which). This receptor was identified in a male donor with ankylosing spondylitis or in good health (not recorded which). This chain joins TRBV5-1 and TRBJ2-7, with a possible D match to TRBD2 (6 bases). CDR3 bases: TGCGCCAGCAGCTTTGGAGGGGCGACCGACGAGCAGTACTTC. It encodes CASSFGGATDEQYF. Full variable domain (remainder filled in from reference TRBV5-1 and TRBJ2-7): KAGVTQTPRYLIKTRGQQVTLSCSPISGHRSVSWYQQTPGQGLQFLFEYFSETQRNKGNFPGRFSGRQFSNSRSEMNVSTLELGDSALYLCASSFGGATDEQYFGPGTRLTVT.